The clone carrying this TCR beta chain was seen at least ten times. This sample was included in a study of blood T cell repertoires in COVID-19. Across the whole study: Sites in the United States, Italy and Spain provided acute and convalescent COVID-19 samples. PBMCs, B-cell-depleted T cells, or T cells provided the cDNA or gDNA that made up the material.

Participants reported their clinical history, and cohort assignment relied on those reports. Among Cohort 3 donors, those recovered had two negative PCRs, clearance, or symptom resolution. The V and J ends lost 2 bases and 0 bases, in that order; junction bases with no gene match: 14. The germline CDR1 and CDR2 sequences are LNHNV and YYDKDF (reference sequence). The CDR3 covers 19 residues. Assay: immunoSEQ multiplex PCR; the TCRdb copy retains only in-frame clones and omits some. The repertoire holds roughly 200,000 clones, with about nine tenths as singletons. This chain uses TRBV15 with TRBJ1-1, with 8 bases aligning to TRBD1. The specimen sequenced was PBMCs or T cells enriched from blood (not recorded which). The source is a man younger than 45 who had recovered from COVID-19. The CDR3 reads CATSRPYPGGGSMNTEAFF. The CDR3 DNA is TGTGCCACCAGCAGACCATATCCAGGGGGCGGGAGCATGAACACTGAAGCTTTCTTT.